This TCR beta chain was profiled in a study of cytomegalovirus exposure and HLA in healthy donors. Germline V lookup: CDR1 SGHNT, CDR2 YYREEE (reference sequence). CDR3 length: 16 amino acids. V was pared by 4 bases and J by 2 bases, with 16 bases between. Amplification used 60 Vbeta primers and 13 Jbeta primers. The table came from immunoSEQ multiplex PCR; TCRdb's copy has only in-frame clones and leaves some out. The sample lists around 100,000 clones, around 77% occurring once. Sequenced: PBMCs. The sequence came from a woman in her 30s in good health and CMV-seropositive. The chain uses TRBV5-4 and TRBJ2-1; possibly TRBD1 for D (5 bases). CDR3 bases: TGTGCCAGCAGCCCCCAGGGTGGGCGCACCTACAATGAGCAGTTCTTC. This translates into CASSPQGGRTYNEQFF.